The subject of this entry is one T cell receptor (beta chain). This entry is derived from a study of blood T cell repertoires in COVID-19. Overall study: Whether acute or convalescent, the COVID-19 samples came from the United States, Italy and Spain. T cells, B-cell-depleted T cells, or PBMCs supplied cDNA or gDNA.

Original processing notes: Amplification from reference gene primers served as the basis for estimated nucleated cell counts. Libraries were prepared by immunoSEQ multiplex PCR; TCRdb keeps only in-frame clonotypes and omits some of them. V and J calls and clone size are as listed in that table; D and trimming were resolved from the DNA. The data show over 200,000 clones, 80% to 90% seen once. CDR1 is LNHDA, CDR2 SQIVND, per germline (reference sequence). This CDR3 contains 12 residues. Between the trimmed V and J ends, which lost 5 bases and 13 bases, there was a span of 14 bases. This TCR was sampled from a young man who had recovered from COVID-19. The chain joins TRBV19 to TRBJ1-4; D remains ambiguous. The source material was peripheral blood. The CDR3 DNA is TGTGCCAGTAGTTATTCGGCGGGCGGACTGTTTTTT. Translating gives CASSYSAGGLFF. Drawing the rest from reference TRBV19 and TRBJ1-4, the complete variable domain is DGGITQSPKYLFRKEGQNVTLSCEQNLNHDAMYWYRQDPGQGLRLIYYSQIVNDFQKGDIAEGYSVSREKKESFPLTVTSAQKNPTAFYLCASSYSAGGLFFGSGTQLSVL.